The 16 T cell receptor beta chains reported below all come from one sample, sequenced in a study of technical replicates of blood from several donors. TCRdb keeps only in-frame clones here, not all; method: immunoSEQ multiplex PCR. The table lists 75,000 to 90,000 clones, around 90% of them singletons, with over 0.35% in the top ten. The sample was T cells isolated from PBMCs. These receptors came from a human donor in good health.

V is TRBV28 and J is TRBJ2-1; the D is unclear. There are 17 residues in the CDR3. Trimming cost V 2 bases and J 0 bases, with 14 bases left between them. The germline V gene has CDR1 MDHEN and CDR2 SYDVKM. The CDR3 DNA sequence: TGTGCCAGCAGTTTAGTGTCAAGCGTCAGCTCCTACAATGAGCAGTTCTTC. Translating gives CASSLVSSVSSYNEQFF.

The J gene is TRBJ2-5, the V gene TRBV27; unclear D gene. Germline CDR1 is MNHEY and CDR2 is SMNVEV (reference sequence). The CDR3 spans 12 residues. Trimming took 6 bases from V and 5 from J, leaving 10 bases between them. The CDR3 loop reads CASSQFGETQYF. CDR3 DNA sequence: TGTGCCAGCAGCCAATTCGGGGAGACCCAGTACTTC.

The V and J genes are TRBV4-1 and TRBJ1-4, with 7 bases lining up with TRBD1. The CDR3 loop spans 18 amino acids. J was trimmed by 2 bases and V by 2 bases; bases with no gene match: 11. Germline V CDR1 and CDR2: MGHRA, YSYEKL. CDR3 residues: CASSQFSRGEGTNEKLFF. The DNA for the CDR3 is TGCGCCAGCAGCCAATTTTCCAGGGGGGAAGGCACTAATGAAAAACTGTTTTTT.

V usage is TRBV25-1 and J usage is TRBJ1-2, with TRBD1 matching 9 bases. V shed 4 bases and J 5 bases; nucleotides not matched to a gene: 11. Germline-derived CDR1 and CDR2 are MGHDK and SYGVNS. This CDR3 contains 16 residues. The CDR3 nucleotides read TGTGCCAGCAGTGGGGGAGCCCGGGACAGGGTATATGGCTACACCTTC. Translated: CASSGGARDRVYGYTF.

The V gene is TRBV13, the J gene TRBJ2-7; D perhaps matches TRBD2 (5 bases). The CDR3 length is 14 residues. Germline CDR1 reads PRHDT; CDR2 reads FYEKMQ (reference sequence). The V gene lost 5 bases and the J gene lost 3 bases, with 14 bases spanning the gap. The CDR3 region has the DNA TGTGCCAGCAGCCCCCGGGGTTCCTTCTACGAGCAGTACTTC. Protein sequence: CASSPRGSFYEQYF.

This chain connects TRBV6-5 to TRBJ1-1; D gene uncertain. V shed 3 bases and J shed 3 bases, with 11 bases lying between them. The V gene's germline CDR1 is MNHEY and CDR2 SVGAGI. This CDR3 contains 14 residues. The CDR3 nucleotides are TGTGCCAGCAGTTATAGGATTCGGGACACTGAAGCTTTCTTT. It specifies CASSYRIRDTEAFF.

J is TRBJ1-4 and V is TRBV2, with a tentative D call TRBD1 (6 bases). The CDR3 spans 15 residues. Germline V gene data show CDR1 as SNHLY and CDR2 as FYNNEI. V was pared by 6 bases and J by 4 bases, with 15 bases between. CDR3 in DNA: TGTGCCAGCAGCTCTCTAGGGGGGGTTAATGAAAAACTGTTTTTT. Protein sequence: CASSSLGGVNEKLFF.

The chain couples TRBV7-6 to TRBJ2-3; the D gene is possibly TRBD2 (5 bases). V was cut by 3 bases and J by 3 bases, with 13 bases left in between. CDR1 is SGHVS and CDR2 is FNYEAQ in the germline V gene. The CDR3 is made up of 15 amino acids. The CDR3 nucleotides are TGTGCCAGCAGCTTCACGGGGAGTAAAACAGATACGCAGTATTTT. It translates to CASSFTGSKTDTQYF.

V usage is TRBV5-8 and J usage is TRBJ1-1; 9 nucleotides agree with TRBD1. Germline loops: CDR1 SGHTS, CDR2 YDEGEE. The J segment lost 5 bases and the V segment lost 2 bases, leaving 13 bases of the junction unmatched. CDR3 length: 17 residues. This chain's CDR3 is CASSFMGQGYFGTEAFF. Written as DNA, the CDR3 is TGTGCCAGCAGCTTCATGGGACAGGGTTATTTTGGGACTGAAGCTTTCTTT.

In regard to this clone: A read error may account for a junction end that differs from germline. The CDR3 protein is CAISESRSVAF. The CDR3 DNA is TGTGCCATCAGTGAGTCGAGGAGTGTCGCCTTC. V gene TRBV10-3 combines with J gene TRBJ1-2; no clear D. Germline values: CDR1 ENHRY, CDR2 SYGVKD. The CDR3 has 11 amino acids.

CDR3 bases: TGCGCCAGCAGCCAGTCGGGTATGGGGGGGACTGAAGCTTTCTTT. Protein sequence: CASSQSGMGGTEAFF. This chain connects TRBV4-1 to TRBJ1-1; D may be TRBD1 (5 bases). The CDR3 sequence is 15 residues long. Germline V gene sequence: CDR1 MGHRA, CDR2 YSYEKL. The ends were cut back, 3 bases at V and 5 bases at J, with 16 bases in the middle.

The count of this clone is one. V gene TRBV4-2 combines with J gene TRBJ1-1, with 9 bases identical to TRBD1. The CDR3 is 16 residues long. Germline loops: CDR1 LGHNA, CDR2 YNFKEQ. Trimming removed 3 bases from V and 5 bases from J; junction bases left unmatched: 10. The CDR3 is CASSHFTGTGKTEAFF. CDR3 nucleotides: TGTGCCAGCAGCCATTTTACCGGGACAGGGAAGACTGAAGCTTTCTTT.

This chain connects TRBV11-2 to TRBJ2-1; TRBD1 agrees at 10 bases. V gave up 5 bases and J gave up 8 bases; unmatched junction bases: 9. This CDR3 contains 15 residues. In germline, CDR1 is SGHAT, CDR2 FQNNGV. Here the CDR3 reads CASSLGTGELDEQFF. The CDR3 DNA is TGTGCCAGCAGCCTCGGGACAGGGGAATTGGATGAGCAGTTCTTC.

The chain is built from TRBV6-5 and TRBJ2-5, with a possible D match to TRBD1 (5 bases). The ends were cut back, 6 bases at V and 4 bases at J, with 15 bases in the middle. The CDR3 is made up of 14 amino acids. CDR1 is MNHEY and CDR2 is SVGAGI in the germline V gene. The CDR3 sequence: CASSWGPFTETQYF. DNA for the CDR3: TGTGCCAGCAGCTGGGGCCCCTTTACAGAGACCCAGTACTTC.

The gene calls are TRBV6-1 and TRBJ1-1, with 7 bases fitting TRBD1. The germline CDR1 and CDR2 sequences are MNHNS and SASEGT. Trimming at V came to 0 bases and at J to 10 bases, leaving 8 bases not matched to a gene. The CDR3 runs to 14 residues. The CDR3 DNA reads as TGTGCCAGCAGTGAAGCCGGTCAGGGGGTAGCAGCTTTCTTT. Residues: CASSEAGQGVAAFF.

The gene calls are TRBV29-1 and TRBJ2-3, with 8 bases aligning to TRBD2. CDR1 is SQVTM and CDR2 is ANQGSEA in the germline V gene. The CDR3 has 16 amino acids. Germline trimming cut 0 bases from V and 3 bases from J; bases unmatched to any gene: 8. CDR3: CSVEDRTAGATDTQYF. In nucleotides, the CDR3 is TGCAGCGTTGAAGATCGGACAGCGGGAGCTACAGATACGCAGTATTTT.